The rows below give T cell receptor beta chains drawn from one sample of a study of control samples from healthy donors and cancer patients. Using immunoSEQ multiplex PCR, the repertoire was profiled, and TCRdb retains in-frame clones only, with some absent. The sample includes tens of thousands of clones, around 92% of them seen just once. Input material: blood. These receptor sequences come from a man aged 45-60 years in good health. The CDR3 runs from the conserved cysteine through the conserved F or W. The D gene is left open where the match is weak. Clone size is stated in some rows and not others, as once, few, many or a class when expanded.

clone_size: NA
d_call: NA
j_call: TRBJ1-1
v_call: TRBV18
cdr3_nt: TGTGCCAGCTCTTTGCGGAACACTGAAGCTTTCTTT
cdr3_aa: CASSLRNTEAFF

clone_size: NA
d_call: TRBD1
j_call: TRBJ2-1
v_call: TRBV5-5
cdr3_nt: TGTGCCAGCAGCTTGGAGGGACAGAACTACAATGAGCAGTTCTTC
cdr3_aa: CASSLEGQNYNEQFF

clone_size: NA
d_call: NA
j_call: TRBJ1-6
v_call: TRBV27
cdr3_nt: TGTGCCAGCAGTTTACCAAGGGTTAATTCACCCCTCCACTTT
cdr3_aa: CASSLPRVNSPLHF

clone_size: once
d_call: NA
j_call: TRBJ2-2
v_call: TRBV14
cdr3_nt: TGTGCCAGCAGCCCCGTTGGTAACATTGGGACCGGGGAGCTGTTTTTT
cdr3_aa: CASSPVGNIGTGELFF

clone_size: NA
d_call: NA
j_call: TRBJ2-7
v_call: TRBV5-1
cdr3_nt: TGCGCCAGCAGCTTGCATGGCGAGTCCTACGAGCAGTACTTC
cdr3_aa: CASSLHGESYEQYF

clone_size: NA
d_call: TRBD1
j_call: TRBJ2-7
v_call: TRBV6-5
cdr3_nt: TGTGCCAGCTTAGACAGGGCCTACGAGCAGTACTTC
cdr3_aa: CASLDRAYEQYF

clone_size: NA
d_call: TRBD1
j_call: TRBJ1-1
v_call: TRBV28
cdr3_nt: TGTGCCAGCAGACCAATTGGACAGGGGCGGAACACTGAAGCTTTCTTT
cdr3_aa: CASRPIGQGRNTEAFF

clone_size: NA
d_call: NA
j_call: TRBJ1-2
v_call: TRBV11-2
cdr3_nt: TGTGCCAGCAGCTTAGTCACGGGGCCCTATGGCTACACCTTC
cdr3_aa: CASSLVTGPYGYTF

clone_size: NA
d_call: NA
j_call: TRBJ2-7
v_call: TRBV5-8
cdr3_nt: TGTGCCAGCAGCTTACTCGGGGGTATCGACGAGCAGTACTTC
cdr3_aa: CASSLLGGIDEQYF

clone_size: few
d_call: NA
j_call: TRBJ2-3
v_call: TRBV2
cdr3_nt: TGTGCCAGCAGCTTTAGGGTGGATACGCAGTATTTT
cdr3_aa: CASSFRVDTQYF

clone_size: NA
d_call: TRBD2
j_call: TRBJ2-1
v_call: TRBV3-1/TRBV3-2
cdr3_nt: TGTGCCAGCAGCCCCAGCGGGGGTAGCTCCTACAATGAGCAGTTCTTC
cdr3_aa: CASSPSGGSSYNEQFF

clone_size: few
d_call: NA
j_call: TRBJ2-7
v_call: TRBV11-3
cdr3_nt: TGTGCCAGCAGCTTAGGAATGAATCGAGGCGAGCAGTACTTC
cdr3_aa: CASSLGMNRGEQYF

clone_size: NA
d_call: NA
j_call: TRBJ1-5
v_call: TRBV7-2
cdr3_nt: TGTGCCAGCAGCTTTGAGGGTCGAAATCAGCCCCAGCATTTT
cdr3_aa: CASSFEGRNQPQHF

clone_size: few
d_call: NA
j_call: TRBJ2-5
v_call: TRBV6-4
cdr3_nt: TGTGCCAGCAGTGCCTCCGCGGGGACCCAAGAGACCCAGTACTTC
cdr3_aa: CASSASAGTQETQYF

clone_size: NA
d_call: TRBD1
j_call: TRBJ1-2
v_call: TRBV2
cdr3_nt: TGTGCCAGCAGTGAAAATTATGCCGACAGGGGGTATGGCTACACCTTC
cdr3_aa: CASSENYADRGYGYTF

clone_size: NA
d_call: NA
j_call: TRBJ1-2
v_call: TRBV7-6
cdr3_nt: TGTGCCAGCAGTCAATCAATGGGGCCACAGAAATATTTGGGCGGCTACACCTTC
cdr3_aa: CASSQSMGPQKYLGGYTF

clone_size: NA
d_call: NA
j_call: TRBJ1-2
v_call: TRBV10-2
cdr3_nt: TGCGCCAGCAGGGAAGGAGACTATGGCTACACCTTC
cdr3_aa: CASREGDYGYTF

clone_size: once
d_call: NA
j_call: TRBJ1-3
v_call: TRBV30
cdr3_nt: TGTGCCTGGAGTGTAGGCAGCTCTGGAAACACCATATATTTT
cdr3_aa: CAWSVGSSGNTIYF

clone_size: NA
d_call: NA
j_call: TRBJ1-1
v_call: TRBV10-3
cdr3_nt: TGTGCCATCAGTGAGTCAGCGGGAGACATTAACACTGAAGCTTTCTTT
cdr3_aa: CAISESAGDINTEAFF

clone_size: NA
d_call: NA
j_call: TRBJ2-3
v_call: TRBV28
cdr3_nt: TGTGCCATCTTAACTTCTAGGGAGGAGCAGTATTTT
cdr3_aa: CAILTSREEQYF

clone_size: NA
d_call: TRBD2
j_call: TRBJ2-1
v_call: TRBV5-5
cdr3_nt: TGTGCCAGCAGCTCTTGGTTGGGGACTAGCAAGAATGAGCAGTTCTTC
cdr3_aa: CASSSWLGTSKNEQFF

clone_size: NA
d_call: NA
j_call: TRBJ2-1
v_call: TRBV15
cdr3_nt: TGTGCCACCCGGGGTGGAATGAATGAGCAGTTCTTC
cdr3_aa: CATRGGMNEQFF

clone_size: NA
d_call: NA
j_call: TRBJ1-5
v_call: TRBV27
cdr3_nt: TGTGCCAGCAGTTATTCAGCTCAGAGACCCAATCAGCCCCAGCATTTT
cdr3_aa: CASSYSAQRPNQPQHF

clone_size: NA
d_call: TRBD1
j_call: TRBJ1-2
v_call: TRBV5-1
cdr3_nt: TGCGCCAGCCTTGGGACAGGGGAAAGCTACACCTTC
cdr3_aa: CASLGTGESYTF

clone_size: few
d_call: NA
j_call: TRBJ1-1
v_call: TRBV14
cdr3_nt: TGTGCCAGCAGCGATCACAGCTTTGGCACTGAAGCTTTCTTT
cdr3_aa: CASSDHSFGTEAFF

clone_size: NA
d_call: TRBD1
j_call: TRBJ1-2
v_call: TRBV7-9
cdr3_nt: TGTGCCAGCAGCCCCGGGACAGGGGACTATGGCTACACCTTC
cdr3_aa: CASSPGTGDYGYTF

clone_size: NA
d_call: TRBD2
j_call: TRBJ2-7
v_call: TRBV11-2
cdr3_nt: TGTGCCAGCACCCCGCCGCGGACTAGCGGGGATCTGAACGAGCAGTACTTC
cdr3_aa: CASTPPRTSGDLNEQYF

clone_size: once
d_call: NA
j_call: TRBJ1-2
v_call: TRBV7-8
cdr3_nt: TGTGCCAGCAGCTTAGGTGGGGGGACCCAAACAAACTATGGCTACACCTTC
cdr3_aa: CASSLGGGTQTNYGYTF

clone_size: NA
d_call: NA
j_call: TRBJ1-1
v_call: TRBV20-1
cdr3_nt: TGCAGTGCCCCTCGGGCAACCGGAGCTTTCTTT
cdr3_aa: CSAPRATGAFF

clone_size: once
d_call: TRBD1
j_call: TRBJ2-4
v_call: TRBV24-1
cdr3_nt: TGTGCCACCAGTGAGGTCGGGGACAGGGCCATTCAGTACTTC
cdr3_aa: CATSEVGDRAIQYF

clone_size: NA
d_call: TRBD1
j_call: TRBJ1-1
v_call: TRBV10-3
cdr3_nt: TGTGCCACACAGGGGTCCCTTAACACTGAAGCTTTCTTT
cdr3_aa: CATQGSLNTEAFF

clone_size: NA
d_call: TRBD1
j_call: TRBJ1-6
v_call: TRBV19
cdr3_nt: TGTGCCAGTAGTATCAGAGTTTCGGGACAGGGGAATTCACCCCTCCACTTT
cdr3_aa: CASSIRVSGQGNSPLHF

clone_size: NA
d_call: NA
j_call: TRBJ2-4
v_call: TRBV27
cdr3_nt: TGTGCCAGCAGTTTCGGCCCCATTCAGTACTTC
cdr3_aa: CASSFGPIQYF

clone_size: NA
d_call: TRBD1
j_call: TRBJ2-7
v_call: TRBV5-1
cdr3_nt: TGCGCCAGCAGCCAGGGACAGACCACCTACGAGCAGTACTTC
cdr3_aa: CASSQGQTTYEQYF

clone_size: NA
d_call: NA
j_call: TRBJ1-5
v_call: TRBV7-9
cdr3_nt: TGTGCCAGCAGCTCGGACCGAAATCAGCCCCAGCATTTT
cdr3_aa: CASSSDRNQPQHF

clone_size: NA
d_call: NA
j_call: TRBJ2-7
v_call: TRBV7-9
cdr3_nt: TGTGCCAGCAGCGTCGGGACACGAAACGAGCAGTACTTC
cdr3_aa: CASSVGTRNEQYF

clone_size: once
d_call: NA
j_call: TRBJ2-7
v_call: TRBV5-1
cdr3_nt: TGCGCCAGCACCCCGGGGCGGGGACCCGACTCCTACGAGCAGTACTTC
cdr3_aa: CASTPGRGPDSYEQYF

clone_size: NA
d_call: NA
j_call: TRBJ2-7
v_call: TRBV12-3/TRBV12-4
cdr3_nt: TGTGCCAGCAGTTTACCGGGAACCTACGAGCAGTACTTC
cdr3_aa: CASSLPGTYEQYF

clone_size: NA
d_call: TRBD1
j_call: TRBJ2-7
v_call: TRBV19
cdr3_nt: TGTGCCAGTCCCGGGACAGCCTACAAGGTAAAGCAGTACTTC
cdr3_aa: CASPGTAYKVKQYF

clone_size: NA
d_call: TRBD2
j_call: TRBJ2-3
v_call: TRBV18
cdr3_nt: TGTGCCAGCTCACCATTCGAACTGAGCGGGGCAGATACGCAGTATTTT
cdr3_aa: CASSPFELSGADTQYF

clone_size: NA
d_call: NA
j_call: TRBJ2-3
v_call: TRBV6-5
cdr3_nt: TGTGCCAGCGGGGAGACAGATACGCAGTATTTT
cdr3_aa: CASGETDTQYF

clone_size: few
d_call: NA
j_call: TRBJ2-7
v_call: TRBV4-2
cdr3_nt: TGTGCCAGCAGCCAAGATCCGGACAGATTCTCCTACGAGCAGTACTTC
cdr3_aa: CASSQDPDRFSYEQYF

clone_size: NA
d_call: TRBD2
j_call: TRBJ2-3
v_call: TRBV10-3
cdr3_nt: TGTGCCATCAGTCCCGGGACTAGGAGCACAGATACGCAGTATTTT
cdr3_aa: CAISPGTRSTDTQYF

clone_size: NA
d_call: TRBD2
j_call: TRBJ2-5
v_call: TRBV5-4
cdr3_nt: TGTGCCAGCAGCTTAGCGGGGGGTATCCAAGAGACCCAGTACTTC
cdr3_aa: CASSLAGGIQETQYF

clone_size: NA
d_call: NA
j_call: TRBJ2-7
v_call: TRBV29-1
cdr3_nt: TGCAGCGTCTTTAGGGGCTACGAGCAGTACTTC
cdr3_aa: CSVFRGYEQYF

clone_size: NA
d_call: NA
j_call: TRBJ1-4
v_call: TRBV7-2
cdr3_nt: TGTGCCAGCAGCTTAAACTTGTGGGAGATGGGGGAGACTAATGAAAAACTGTTTTTT
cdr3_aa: CASSLNLWEMGETNEKLFF

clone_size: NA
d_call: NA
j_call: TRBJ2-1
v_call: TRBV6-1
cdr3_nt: TGTGCCAGCAGTGAAACTAGGCCCCGCCTTCAGTTCTTC
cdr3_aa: CASSETRPRLQFF

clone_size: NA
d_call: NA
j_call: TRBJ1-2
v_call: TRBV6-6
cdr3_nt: TGTGCCAGCAGTTACCAAACAGGGAGCTACACCTTC
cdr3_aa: CASSYQTGSYTF

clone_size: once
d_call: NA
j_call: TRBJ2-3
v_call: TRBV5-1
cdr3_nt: TGCGCCAGCAGCTTGGAATCGGTTCCAGATACGCAGTATTTT
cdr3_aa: CASSLESVPDTQYF

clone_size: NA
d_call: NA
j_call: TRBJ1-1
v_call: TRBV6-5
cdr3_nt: TGTGCCAGCAGGGCCCTTGACAGTAACACTGAAGCTTTCTTT
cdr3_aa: CASRALDSNTEAFF

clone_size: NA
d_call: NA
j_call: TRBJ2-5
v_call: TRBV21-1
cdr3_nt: TGTGCCAGCAGCAATTGCACAGGGGCGAGCCAAGAGACCCAGTACTTC
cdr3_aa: CASSNCTGASQETQYF

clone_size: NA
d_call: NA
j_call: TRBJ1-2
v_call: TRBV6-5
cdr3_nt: TGTGCCAGCAGCACTATGATCAGGGGTTCTGGCTACACCTTC
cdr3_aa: CASSTMIRGSGYTF

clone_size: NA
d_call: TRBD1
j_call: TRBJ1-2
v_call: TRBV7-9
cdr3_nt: TGTGCCAGCAGCTTATATAAGGGGGCGCGTGGTGGCTACACCTTC
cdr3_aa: CASSLYKGARGGYTF

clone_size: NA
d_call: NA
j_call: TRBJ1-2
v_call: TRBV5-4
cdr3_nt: TGTGCCAGCAGCTCTAAGAAAAGCTATGGCTACACCTTC
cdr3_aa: CASSSKKSYGYTF

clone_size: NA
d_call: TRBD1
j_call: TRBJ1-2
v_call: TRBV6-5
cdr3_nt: TGTGCCAGCAGTCGAAACAGGGGGCAACAGGATGGCTACACCTTC
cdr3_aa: CASSRNRGQQDGYTF

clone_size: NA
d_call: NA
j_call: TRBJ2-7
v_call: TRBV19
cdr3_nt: TGTGCCAGTAGTATAGGCGACACCTACGAGCAGTACTTC
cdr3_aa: CASSIGDTYEQYF

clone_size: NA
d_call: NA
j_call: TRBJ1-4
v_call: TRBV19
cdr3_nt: TGTGCCAGTAGTGATGGGTCCGCTAATGAAAAACTGTTTTTT
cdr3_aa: CASSDGSANEKLFF

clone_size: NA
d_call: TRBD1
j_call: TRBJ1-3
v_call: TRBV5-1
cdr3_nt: TGCGCCAGCAGCTTGGAGCCCCAGGGGGCGCGTGGAAACACCATATATTTT
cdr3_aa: CASSLEPQGARGNTIYF

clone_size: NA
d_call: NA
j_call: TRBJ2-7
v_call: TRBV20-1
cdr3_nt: TGCAGTGCTAGTCCCGGGGTCTACGAGCAGTACTTC
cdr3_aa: CSASPGVYEQYF

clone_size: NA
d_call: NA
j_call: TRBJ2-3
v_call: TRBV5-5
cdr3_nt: TGTGCCAGCAGCTTGGTGGCGGGCACAGATACGCAGTATTTT
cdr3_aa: CASSLVAGTDTQYF